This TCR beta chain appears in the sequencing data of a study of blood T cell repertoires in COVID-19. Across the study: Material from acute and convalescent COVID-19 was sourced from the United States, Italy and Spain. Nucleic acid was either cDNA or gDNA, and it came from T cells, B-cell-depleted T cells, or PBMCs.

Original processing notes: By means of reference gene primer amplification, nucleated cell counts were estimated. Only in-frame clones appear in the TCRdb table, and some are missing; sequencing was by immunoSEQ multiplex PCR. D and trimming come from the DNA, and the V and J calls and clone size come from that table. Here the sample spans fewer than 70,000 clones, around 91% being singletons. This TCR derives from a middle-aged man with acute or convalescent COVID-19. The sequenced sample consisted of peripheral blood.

The CDR3, as DNA: TGTGCCAGCAGCTTACTAGCGGGGGAGCTTGATGAGCAGTTCTTC. Encoded protein: CASSLLAGELDEQFF. The chain is built from TRBV7-2 and TRBJ2-1; 10 nucleotides match TRBD2. The germline CDR1 and CDR2 sequences are SGHTA and FQGNSA. CDR3 length equals 15 residues. Losses at the gene ends were 2 bases for V and 8 bases for J; bases not matched to a gene: 6.